A selection of T cell receptor beta chains follows, all from one sample in a study of CD8 T cells in Susac syndrome. TCRdb re-called the immunoSEQ multiplex PCR reads through MiXCR, storing one row per CDR3 protein. Of 150,000 to 200,000 distinct CDR3 sequences listed, around 93% are singletons. Sequencing was done on a sample of CD4+ T cells from PBMCs. The receptors originated from a human donor in good health. Each CDR3 is given with its conserved first and last residue. A clone size is listed for some rows: how often the clone was seen (once, few, many), or a class if it is expanded.

v_call	cdr3_length	clone_size	cdr3_aa
TRBV19	13	-	CASSIAGALAQYF
TRBV23-1	15	-	CASSQLPPGGPGYTF
TRBV6-2/TRBV6-3	13	-	CASRDDGVGELFF
TRBV3-1	16	-	CASSRMTPPSTDTQYF
TRBV28	16	-	CASSNPSGQGLNEQFF
TRBV9	15	-	CASSAEGIGTGELFF
TRBV12-3/TRBV12-4	14	-	CASTGAGAIQPQHF
TRBV12-3/TRBV12-4	16	-	CASRRSGRVGYTEAFF
TRBV14	13	few	CASSQDRYYGYTF
TRBV7-2	14	once	CASSGQGGYNEQFF
TRBV29-1	13	-	CSVRDRAGTEAFF
TRBV5-1	15	-	CASSLADGAVYEQYF
TRBV7-3	15	-	CASSSPPREAYEQYF
TRBV18	13	once	CATLTQGNTEAFF
TRBV2	12	-	CASSEATRTQHF
TRBV5-1	15	-	CASSLLAGEYNEQFF
TRBV7-2	16	-	CASSLALGVRDTEAFF
TRBV5-1	14	-	CASSLDSGYTEAFF
TRBV4-1	13	-	CASSQRTLEKLFF
TRBV7-2	18	once	CASSFPMTGPQAKNIQYF
TRBV30	12	-	CGRGEDTGELFF
TRBV19	13	-	CASSGAVSGTQYF
TRBV3-1	15	-	CASSQGTLHHQPQHF
TRBV28	14	-	CASSSSGGSNEQFF
TRBV27	17	-	CASSFLDARSYNSPLHF
TRBV5-1	17	-	CASSLDSLSISGNTIYF
TRBV3-1	14	-	CASTRAGFADTQYF
TRBV7-9	14	once	CASSFDRGGNEQFF
TRBV2	14	-	CASRPGQIPYEQYF
TRBV3-1	16	once	CASSPSGQWGRQPQHF
TRBV7-3	13	-	CATSVGHLETQYF
TRBV15	17	-	CATSSSRYRSGGNIQYF
TRBV7-9	12	-	CASSLEGFEQYF
TRBV29-1	12	-	CSVREGDSPLHF
TRBV18	16	-	CASSPLAGPSTDTQYF
TRBV3-1	14	once	CASSQVGPNTEAFF
TRBV4-3	16	-	CASSQEDAGGTDTQYF
TRBV28	14	-	CASKNSEGFNEQFF
TRBV18	15	-	CASSPQRGVLTEAFF
TRBV18	16	few	CASSSLSPQGAGEQYF
TRBV7-6	15	once	CASSLDSGRNSPLHF
TRBV28	14	-	CASSAPGQGREQFF
TRBV5-1	16	-	CASNPLGSGGYSEQFF
TRBV18	15	-	CASSPDQTSTDTQYF
TRBV5-1	15	once	CASSFSGEGNQPQHF
TRBV19	14	once	CASSLTAAKTEAFF
TRBV7-2	16	-	CASSRGLQLHGTEAFF
TRBV12-5	18	-	CASGLRPLGGKGTTEAFF
TRBV28	14	-	CASNPGSRKYGYTF
TRBV28	14	-	CASSLEGQGETQYF
TRBV30	15	-	CAWKRGTGGAEKLFF
TRBV29-1	13	-	CSVQRDSNQPQHF
TRBV12-3/TRBV12-4	14	-	CASTTTGANEKLFF
TRBV6-5	13	-	CASSRLPPDEQFF